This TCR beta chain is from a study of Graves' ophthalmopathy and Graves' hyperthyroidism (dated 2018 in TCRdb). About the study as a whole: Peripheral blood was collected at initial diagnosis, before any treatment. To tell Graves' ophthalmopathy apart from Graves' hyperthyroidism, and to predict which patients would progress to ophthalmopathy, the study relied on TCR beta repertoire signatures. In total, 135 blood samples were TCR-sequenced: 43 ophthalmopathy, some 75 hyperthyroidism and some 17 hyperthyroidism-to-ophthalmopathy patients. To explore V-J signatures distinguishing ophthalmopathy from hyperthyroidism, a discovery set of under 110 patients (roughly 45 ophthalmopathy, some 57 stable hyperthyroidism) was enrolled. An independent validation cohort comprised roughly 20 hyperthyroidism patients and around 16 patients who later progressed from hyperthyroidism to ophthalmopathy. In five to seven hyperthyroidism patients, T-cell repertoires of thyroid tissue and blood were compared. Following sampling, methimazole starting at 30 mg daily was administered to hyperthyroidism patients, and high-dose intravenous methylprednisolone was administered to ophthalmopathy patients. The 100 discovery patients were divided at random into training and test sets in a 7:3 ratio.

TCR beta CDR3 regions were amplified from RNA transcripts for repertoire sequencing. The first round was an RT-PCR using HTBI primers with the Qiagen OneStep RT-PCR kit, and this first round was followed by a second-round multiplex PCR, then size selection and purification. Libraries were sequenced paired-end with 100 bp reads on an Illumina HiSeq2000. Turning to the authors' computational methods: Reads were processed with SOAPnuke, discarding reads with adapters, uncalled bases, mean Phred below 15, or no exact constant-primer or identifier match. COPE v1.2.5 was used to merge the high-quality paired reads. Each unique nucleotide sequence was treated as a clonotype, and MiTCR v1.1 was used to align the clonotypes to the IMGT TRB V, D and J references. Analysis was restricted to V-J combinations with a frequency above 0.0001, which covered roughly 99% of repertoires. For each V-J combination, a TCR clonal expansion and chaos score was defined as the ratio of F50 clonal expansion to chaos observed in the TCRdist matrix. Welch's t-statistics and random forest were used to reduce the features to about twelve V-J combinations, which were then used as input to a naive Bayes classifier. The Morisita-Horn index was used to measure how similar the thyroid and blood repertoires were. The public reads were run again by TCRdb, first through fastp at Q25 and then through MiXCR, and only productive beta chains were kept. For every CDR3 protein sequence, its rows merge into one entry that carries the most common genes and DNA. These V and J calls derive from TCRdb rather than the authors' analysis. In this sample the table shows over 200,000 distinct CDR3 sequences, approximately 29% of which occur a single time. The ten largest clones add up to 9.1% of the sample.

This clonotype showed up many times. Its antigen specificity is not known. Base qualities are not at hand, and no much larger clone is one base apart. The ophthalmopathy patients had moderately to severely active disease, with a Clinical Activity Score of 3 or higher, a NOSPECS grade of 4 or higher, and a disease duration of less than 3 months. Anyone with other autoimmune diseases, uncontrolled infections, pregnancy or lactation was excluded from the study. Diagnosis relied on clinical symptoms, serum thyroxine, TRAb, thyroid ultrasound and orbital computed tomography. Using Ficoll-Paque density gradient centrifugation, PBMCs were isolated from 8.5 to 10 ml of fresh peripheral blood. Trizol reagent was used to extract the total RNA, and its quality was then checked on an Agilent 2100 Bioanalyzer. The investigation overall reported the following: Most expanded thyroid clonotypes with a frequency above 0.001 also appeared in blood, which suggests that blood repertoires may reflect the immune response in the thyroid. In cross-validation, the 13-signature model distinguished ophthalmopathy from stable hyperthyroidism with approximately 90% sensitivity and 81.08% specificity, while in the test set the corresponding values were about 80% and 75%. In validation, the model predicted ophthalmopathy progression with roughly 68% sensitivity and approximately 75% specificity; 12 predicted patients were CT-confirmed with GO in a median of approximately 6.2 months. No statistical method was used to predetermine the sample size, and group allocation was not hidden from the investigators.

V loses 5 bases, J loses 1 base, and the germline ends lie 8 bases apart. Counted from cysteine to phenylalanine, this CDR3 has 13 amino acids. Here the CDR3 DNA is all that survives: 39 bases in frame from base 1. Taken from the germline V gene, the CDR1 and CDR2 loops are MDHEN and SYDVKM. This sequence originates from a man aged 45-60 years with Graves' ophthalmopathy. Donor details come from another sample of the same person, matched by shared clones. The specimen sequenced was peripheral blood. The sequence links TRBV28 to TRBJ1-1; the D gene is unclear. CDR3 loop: CASSLVSNTEAFF. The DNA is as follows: TGTGCCAGCAGTCTTGTCTCGAACACTGAAGCTTTCTTT.